What follows is one T cell receptor beta chain and its context. Antigen specificity is unknown. These data belong to a study of T cells in Graves' hyperthyroidism and ophthalmopathy. In the study overall: Peripheral blood was acquired at first diagnosis, ahead of any therapy whatsoever.

V was clipped by 3 bases and J by 6 bases, with 22 bases between them. The CDR3 has 17 residues. Germline V lookup: CDR1 SGHKS, CDR2 YYEKEE (reference sequence). Based on clinical symptoms, serum thyroxine and TRAb, thyroid ultrasound and orbital computed tomography, diagnoses were reached. The investigators amplified TCR beta CDR3 regions from RNA transcripts. The HTBI primer set served for first-round RT-PCR of the TCR CDR3. TCRdb analysed the multiplex PCR reads with MiXCR anew, one entry per CDR3 protein. This sample has around 580,000 distinct CDR3 sequences, with over 15% found just once. Findings and caveats of the study: Ophthalmopathy could be told apart from stable hyperthyroidism with a 13 V-J model. Model output signaled ophthalmopathy a median around 6.9 months ahead of onset.

Sequenced sample: blood. The V and J genes are TRBV5-5 and TRBJ2-1; D is possibly TRBD1 (9 bases). The clonotype was recovered from a woman aged 18-29 years with Graves' hyperthyroidism. CDR3: CASSWGQGLGEGNEQFF. CDR3 DNA: TGTGCCAGCAGCTGGGGACAGGGACTAGGTGAGGGCAATGAGCAGTTCTTC. Together with reference TRBV5-5 and TRBJ2-1, the CDR3 gives the full variable domain: DAGVTQSPTHLIKTRGQQVTLRCSPISGHKSVSWYQQVLGQGPQFIFQYYEKEERGRGNFPDRFSARQFPNYSSELNVNALLLGDSALYLCASSWGQGLGEGNEQFFGPGTRLTVL.